This TCR beta chain was retrieved from a study of blood T cell repertoires in COVID-19. For the study at large: Acute and convalescent COVID-19 specimens originated in the United States, Italy and Spain. T cells, B-cell-depleted T cells, or PBMCs supplied cDNA or gDNA.

Study processing details: Estimation of nucleated cell counts relied on the amplification of reference gene primers. The data were produced by immunoSEQ multiplex PCR, yet TCRdb's version contains in-frame clones alone and is incomplete. The V and J calls and clone size were taken over from that table, and D and trimming were inferred from the DNA. The sample contains about 81,000 clones, roughly 78% of which appear only once. The CDR3 sequence is 17 residues long. Germline V gene lookup returns CDR1 SGHRS and CDR2 YFSETQ. Trimming at V came to 7 bases and at J to 0 bases, leaving 11 bases not matched to a gene.

The specimen sequenced was peripheral blood. The rearrangement uses TRBV5-1 and TRBJ1-3, with 9 nucleotides matching TRBD1. This sequence was found in a human donor in a cohort sampled during active COVID-19. The DNA of the CDR3 is TGCGCCAGCCGACCGGGACAGGGTCCCCGCTCTGGAAACACCATATATTTT. Protein sequence: CASRPGQGPRSGNTIYF. Complete variable domain (other parts from reference TRBV5-1 and TRBJ1-3): KAGVTQTPRYLIKTRGQQVTLSCSPISGHRSVSWYQQTPGQGLQFLFEYFSETQRNKGNFPGRFSGRQFSNSRSEMNVSTLELGDSALYLCASRPGQGPRSGNTIYFGEGSWLTVV.